The next 4 T cell receptor beta chains were all read from a single sample in a study of T cell clusters in autoimmune cytopenias. Multiplex touch-down PCR amplified TRB using TRB-A and TRB-B pools in one tube. TCRdb reprocessed the multiplex PCR reads and keeps a single row for each CDR3 protein, giving no DNA. The listing contains several thousand distinct CDR3 sequences. TRB amplification used around 260 ng of peripheral blood genomic DNA. The sample also formed part of further work on T cell repertoires in aging, cancer and after chemotherapy.

Sequenced material: peripheral blood. These receptors originate from a human donor in good health.

J is TRBJ1-1 and V is TRBV19; TCRdb names TRBD1, which stays unverified in the absence of DNA. CDR3 length: 15 amino acids. Per germline, CDR1 LNHDA and CDR2 SQIVND (reference sequence). CDR3 region: CASRRGGQMNTEAFF.

This chain joins TRBV10-3 and TRBJ1-2; without DNA, the TCRdb call of TRBD1 cannot be checked. The CDR3 has 15 amino acids. Germline loops: CDR1 ENHRY, CDR2 SYGVKD. CDR3 sequence reads: CAISEALGQPYGYTF.

The chain uses TRBV18 and TRBJ1-1; checking the TCRdb D call of TRBD1 is not possible without DNA. Germline V gives CDR1 KGHSH, CDR2 LQKENI. The CDR3 is 13 amino acids. The CDR3 spells CASSPGTATEAFF.

This clonotype counts as medium-sized (0.01 to 0.1%) by frequency. This chain joins TRBV19 and TRBJ2-2; TCRdb's D call of TRBD1 is untestable without DNA. This CDR3 has 14 residues. Germline loops: CDR1 LNHDA, CDR2 SQIVND (reference sequence). The CDR3 here is CASRDRANTGELFF. Drawing the rest from reference TRBV19 and TRBJ2-2, the complete variable domain is DGGITQSPKYLFRKEGQNVTLSCEQNLNHDAMYWYRQDPGQGLRLIYYSQIVNDFQKGDIAEGYSVSREKKESFPLTVTSAQKNPTAFYLCASRDRANTGELFFGEGSRLTVL.